This T cell receptor (beta chain) originates from a study of blood T cells in healthy people across ages. Findings and caveats of the study: Older age coincided with a roughly linear decline in TCR beta diversity per million T cells.

The second PCR ran about 7 to 12 cycles with a sample-barcoded 5' primer and J-beta primers. Every single cDNA molecule received a tag from a template-switch adaptor with 12 random nucleotides. TCRdb passed the 5' RACE reads through MiXCR, listing each CDR3 protein once. The repertoire has about 680,000 distinct CDR3 sequences, roughly 49% of them found once; the top ten carry around a third. Worth noting for this clonotype: Its antigen is not identified. A much more abundant neighbour one base away suggests this may be a read error.

This CDR3 spans 13 amino acids. A minimum of 6 million PBMCs was isolated per sample. Extraction yielded at least 5 micrograms of total RNA per sample. The sequencing input was blood. The chain employs TRBV12-3 or TRBV12-4 and TRBJ2-3, with TRBD2 as a possible D gene (5 bases). The receptor comes from a woman aged 55-75 years in good health. CDR3 nucleotide sequence: TGTGCCAGCAGCCCCGCTAGCACAGATACGCGGTATTTT. Translation: CASSPASTDTRYF.